This is a list of T cell receptor beta chains from one sample in a study of CD8 T cells in ankylosing spondylitis. MiXCR was run by TCRdb on the 5' RACE reads, yielding one entry per CDR3 protein. The repertoire holds approximately 300,000 distinct CDR3 sequences, more than 20% seen once, with roughly 3.6% in the top ten. The specimen was blood, either unsorted or a sorted T cell fraction (not recorded which). These receptor sequences come from a female donor with ankylosing spondylitis or in good health (not recorded which). Both conserved end residues are trimmed from each CDR3. Fields, in order: V gene, J gene, CDR3 protein.

TRBV24-1	TRBJ2-2	ATSAPGGGRGTGELF
TRBV2	TRBJ2-4	ASGPFDRGGGKNIQY
TRBV2	TRBJ2-4	ASSEGTVAKNIQY
TRBV7-8	TRBJ2-1	ASSGSGTFYNEQF
TRBV4-1	TRBJ2-3	ASSHGLAGGWGTTDTQY
TRBV5-1	TRBJ2-5	ASSTGTEQETQY
TRBV4-3	TRBJ2-7	ASSQDLPTGGEYEQY
TRBV5-1	TRBJ2-2	ASSTGTRNTGELF
TRBV24-1	TRBJ2-5	ATSDPQETQY
TRBV3-1	TRBJ2-2	ASSEITGELF
TRBV20-1	TRBJ1-4	SARGDPIAEKLF
TRBV18	TRBJ1-4	ASSPETGANEKLF
TRBV10-3	TRBJ2-1	AMRPAGAGDEQF
TRBV29-1	TRBJ2-7	SVATSGSAYEQY
TRBV3-1	TRBJ2-7	ASSQEAGLGEQY
TRBV7-9	TRBJ2-2	ASESGLGELF
TRBV6-1	TRBJ2-1	ASSRPHLGPNEQF
TRBV20-1	TRBJ2-7	SARDRVGWAYEQY
TRBV3-1	TRBJ2-7	ASSFSSGPDYEQY
TRBV7-9	TRBJ2-7	ASSFSGPLN
TRBV20-1	TRBJ1-2	SASPRSDYGYT
TRBV5-1	TRBJ2-7	ASSLEQVYEQY
TRBV7-2	TRBJ2-5	ASSLVGQGQETQY
TRBV5-1	TRBJ2-5	ASSLALGQETQY
TRBV20-1	TRBJ1-2	SARRGFGYT
TRBV29-1	TRBJ2-5	SVRKTEETQY
TRBV11-3	TRBJ2-1	ASSPGQGYNEQF
TRBV27	TRBJ2-1	ASSRREGYEQF
TRBV29-1	TRBJ2-7	SVTTGLYEQY
TRBV20-1	TRBJ2-3	SALGETSTDTQY
TRBV7-9	TRBJ2-3	ASSSKLAGDDTQY
TRBV20-1	TRBJ2-7	SARDLAGPRVYEQY
TRBV2	TRBJ2-7	ASSGTTYEQY
TRBV20-1	TRBJ2-4	SAGRTVENIQY
TRBV12-3/TRBV12-4	TRBJ1-2	ASSLSSAPYGYT
TRBV7-2	TRBJ2-2	ASSRTPGAGNTGELF
TRBV25-1	TRBJ2-1	ASSEWSSGRGSSYNEQF
TRBV5-4	TRBJ2-7	ASSPPGTTYEQY
TRBV2	TRBJ1-5	ASSNAGGLGQPQH
TRBV20-1	TRBJ2-1	SARTGLAGGSYNEQF
TRBV13	TRBJ2-7	ASSLDGRGPYEQY
TRBV20-1	TRBJ1-2	SARGGLYGYT
TRBV20-1	TRBJ2-7	SARVRERFSYEQY
TRBV7-6	TRBJ2-5	ASSLERIGTQY
TRBV20-1	TRBJ1-1	SACYRMNTEAF
TRBV7-7	TRBJ1-1	ASSLDLRAEAF
TRBV20-1	TRBJ2-1	SATSGSNEQF
TRBV25-1	TRBJ2-7	ASSEFGGYEQY
TRBV12-3/TRBV12-4	TRBJ1-1	ASSSGPGTEAF
TRBV21-1	TRBJ1-5	ASSKAPRRDINQPQH
TRBV20-1	TRBJ2-7	SAGGRSYEQY
TRBV7-6	TRBJ1-5	ASSLANNQPQH
TRBV5-4	TRBJ1-4	ASSLEVGKLF
TRBV10-3	TRBJ2-5	AISAALAVQETQY
TRBV4-2	TRBJ2-2	ASSPRLSDTGELF
TRBV12-3/TRBV12-4	TRBJ1-2	ASSFQGNRYGYT
TRBV7-9	TRBJ2-1	ASNSSGNYNEQF
TRBV5-1	TRBJ1-2	ASRQDSTSFYGYT